This TCR beta chain was identified in a study of beta chain features in type 1 diabetes. Study observations and caveats: Type 1 diabetes patients had TCRB CDR3s that were shorter (moderately but significantly so) in all four CD4+ subsets.

Concerning this clone itself: Its specificity is unknown.

Of the isolated RNA, all was reverse transcribed, and so the sequenced material was expressed TCRB transcripts. Sequenced naive, central memory and regulatory T cell samples produced an average of around 3.5 million reads. Data came from immunoSEQ multiplex PCR; TCRdb stores just in-frame clones and leaves some out. In the table there are some 290,000 clones, around an eighth of which are singletons. Sorted populations all exceeded 95% purity. This CDR3 has 16 amino acids. The V gene end was trimmed by 5 bases and the J gene end by 7 bases; junction bases not matched to a gene: 6. Germline V gene lookup returns CDR1 SGHAT and CDR2 FQDESV (reference sequence).

This chain joins TRBV11-1 and TRBJ2-1, with 15 bases aligning to TRBD2. The TCR sequence derives from a man aged 25-45 years with type 1 diabetes. The sequenced sample was naive CD4+ T cells from blood. CDR3 nucleotides: TGTGCCAGCAGCCCAAGGACTAGCGGGAGGGGTAATGAGCAGTTCTTC. Residues: CASSPRTSGRGNEQFF.